This T cell receptor (beta chain) was observed in a study of cytomegalovirus exposure and HLA in healthy donors. Study context: One earlier analysis, a look at 180 million or so T cells, found almost 120 million unique TCR beta sequences.

This clone was recorded only once. What it binds is not known. Study results and limitations: Earlier analysis looked at TCR beta V segments, and most were productive about 90% or about 30% of the time.

CDR1 is SEHNR, CDR2 FQNEAQ, per germline (reference sequence). The CDR3 spans 17 residues. After removal of 5 bases from V and 8 bases from J, the junction contained 11 bases not matched to a gene. The PCR had 60 Vbeta and 13 Jbeta primers. This table comes from immunoSEQ multiplex PCR, and its TCRdb copy is limited to in-frame clones, with some not included. The top ten hold 22% of the sample, which has roughly 110,000 clones, roughly 80% seen once. Sequencing was done on a sample of PBMCs. This sequence originates from a man between 25 and 39 years old in good health and CMV-seropositive. The chain links TRBV7-9 to TRBJ2-1; TRBD2 matches 14 bases. DNA for the CDR3: TGTGCCAGCAGCCCGGCTCTGACTAGCGGGAGGGCGGATGAGCAGTTCTTC. Its protein is CASSPALTSGRADEQFF.